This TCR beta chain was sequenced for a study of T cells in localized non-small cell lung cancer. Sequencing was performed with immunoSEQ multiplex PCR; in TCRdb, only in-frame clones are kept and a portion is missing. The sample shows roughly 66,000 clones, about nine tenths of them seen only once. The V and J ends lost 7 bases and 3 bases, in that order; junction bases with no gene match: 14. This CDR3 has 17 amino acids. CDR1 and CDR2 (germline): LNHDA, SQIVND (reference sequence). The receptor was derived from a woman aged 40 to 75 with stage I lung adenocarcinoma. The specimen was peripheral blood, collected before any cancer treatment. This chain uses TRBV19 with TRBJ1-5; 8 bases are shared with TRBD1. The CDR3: CASTLRGQGAFNQPQHF. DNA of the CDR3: TGTGCCAGTACCCTCCGGGGGCAGGGGGCCTTCAATCAGCCCCAGCATTTT.